This T cell receptor beta chain was captured in a study of CD8 T cells in ankylosing spondylitis. CDR1 and CDR2 (germline): SGDLS, YYNGEE. Trimming took 3 bases from V and 2 from J; bases not matched to a gene: 6. The CDR3 has 15 amino acids. Findings and limits, study-wide: Peripheral blood held disease-linked clones only at relatively low frequency, and these were CD8+.

Making the TCR beta libraries involved quantitative 5'-RACE with molecular barcodes. TCRdb re-called the 5' RACE reads through MiXCR, storing one row per CDR3 protein. This table holds under 200,000 distinct CDR3 sequences, approximately 9% found once. This clonotype was seen a handful of times. Its specificity is not known. V usage is TRBV9 and J usage is TRBJ2-5; TRBD1 matches 8 bases. This TCR was recovered from a female donor with ankylosing spondylitis or in good health (not recorded which). The sequenced sample consisted of blood, either unsorted or a sorted T cell fraction (not recorded which). The CDR3 region has the DNA TGTGCCAGCAGCGCGACAGGGGCCGCTCAAGAGACCCAGTACTTC. This sequence encodes CASSATGAAQETQYF.